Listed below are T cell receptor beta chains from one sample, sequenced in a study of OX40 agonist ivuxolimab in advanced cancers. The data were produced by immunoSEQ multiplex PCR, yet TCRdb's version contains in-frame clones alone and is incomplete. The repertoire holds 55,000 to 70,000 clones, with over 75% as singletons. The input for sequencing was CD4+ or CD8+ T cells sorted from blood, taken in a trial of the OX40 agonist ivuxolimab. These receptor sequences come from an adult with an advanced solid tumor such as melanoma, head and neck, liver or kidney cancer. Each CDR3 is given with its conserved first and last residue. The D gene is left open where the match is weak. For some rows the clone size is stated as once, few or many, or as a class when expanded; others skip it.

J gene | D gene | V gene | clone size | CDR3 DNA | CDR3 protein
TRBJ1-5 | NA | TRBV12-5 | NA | TGTGCTAGTGGTTTGCAGGCAGACAATCAGCCCCAGCATTTT | CASGLQADNQPQHF
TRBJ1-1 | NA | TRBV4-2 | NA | TGTGCCAGCAGCTTGCGGTGGTGGGGGGCGAACCCTGAAGCTTTCTTT | CASSLRWWGANPEAFF
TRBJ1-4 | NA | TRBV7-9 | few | TGTGCCAGCAGAACCGGGACGGGTAGAGAAAAACTGTTTTTT | CASRTGTGREKLFF
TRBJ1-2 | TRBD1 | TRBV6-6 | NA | TGTGCCGCCCGACCCCCAGGGGGCGGCTATGGCTACACCTTC | CAARPPGGGYGYTF
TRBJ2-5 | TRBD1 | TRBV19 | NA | TGTGCCACCTCGCAGAACGGCGCAGGGGGCGAAGAGACCCAGTACTTC | CATSQNGAGGEETQYF
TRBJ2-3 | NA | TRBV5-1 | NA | TGCGCCAGCAGCTTGGAGGTCGTCACAGATACGCAGTATTTT | CASSLEVVTDTQYF
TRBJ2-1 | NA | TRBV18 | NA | TGTGCCAGCTCACCACCTGGCCCCGGGGGCCTCTCCTACAATGAGCAGTTCTTC | CASSPPGPGGLSYNEQFF
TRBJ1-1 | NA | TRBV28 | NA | TGTGCCAGCAGTTTCGGGGGGATGAACACTGAAGCTTTCTTT | CASSFGGMNTEAFF
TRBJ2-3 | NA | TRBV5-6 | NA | TGTGCCAGCAGCTACAGGGCCGTTCTCGGGTCAGGAGATACGCAGTATTTT | CASSYRAVLGSGDTQYF
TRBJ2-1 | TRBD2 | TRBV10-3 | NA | TGTGCCATCAGTGAGACTAGCGGGAGGGTGGTCCACCCCAATGAGCAGTTCTTC | CAISETSGRVVHPNEQFF
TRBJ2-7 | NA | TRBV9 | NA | TGTGCCAGCAGCGTCGGGGCGGCAAGCTCCTACGAGCAGTACTTC | CASSVGAASSYEQYF
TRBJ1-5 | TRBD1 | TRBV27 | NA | TGTGCCAGCAAAGACAGGGTCCACGGTCAGCCCCAGCATTTT | CASKDRVHGQPQHF
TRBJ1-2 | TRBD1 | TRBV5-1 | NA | TGCGCCAGCAGCTTGGACGAGGGGGCGCGGGACTATGGCTACACCTTC | CASSLDEGARDYGYTF
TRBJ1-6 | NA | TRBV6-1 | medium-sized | TGTGCCAGCAGTCAATCGGCCTCACCCCTCCACTTT | CASSQSASPLHF
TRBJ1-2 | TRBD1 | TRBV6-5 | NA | TGTGCCAGCAGTTACACGGACAGGGGCGGCTACACCTTC | CASSYTDRGGYTF
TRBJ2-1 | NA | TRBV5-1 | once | TGCGCCAGCAGCTTTTCGGGGGGCTTAAGCTCCTACAATGAGCAGTTCTTC | CASSFSGGLSSYNEQFF
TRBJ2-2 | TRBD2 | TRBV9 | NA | TGTGCCAGCAGCGGCGGGAGCCAACGGCCAGGGGAGCTGTTTTTT | CASSGGSQRPGELFF
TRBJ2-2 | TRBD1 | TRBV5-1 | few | TGCGCCAGCAGCTTGGACGGACAGGGTGCCGGGGAGCTGTTTTTT | CASSLDGQGAGELFF
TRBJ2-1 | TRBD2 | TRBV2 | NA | TGTGCCAGCAGTGAAGCGAGTCGCGGGGGGTACAATGAGCAGTTCTTC | CASSEASRGGYNEQFF
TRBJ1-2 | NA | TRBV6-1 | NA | TGTGCCAGCAGAGGGGGGGCGTCTAACTATGGCTACACCTTC | CASRGGASNYGYTF
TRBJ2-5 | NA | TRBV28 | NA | TGTGCCAGCAGTAGCGGGACAGTCTGGCAGACCCAGTACTTC | CASSSGTVWQTQYF
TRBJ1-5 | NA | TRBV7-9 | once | TGTGCCAGCAGCTTAGGGGGCCTCCATCAGCCCCAGCATTTT | CASSLGGLHQPQHF
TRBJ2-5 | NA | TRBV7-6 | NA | TGTGCCAGCAGCGCGAAAGAGACCCAGTACTTC | CASSAKETQYF
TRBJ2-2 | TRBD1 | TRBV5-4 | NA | TGTGCCAGCAGCTCGGGACAGGGGCACACCGGGGAGCTGTTTTTT | CASSSGQGHTGELFF
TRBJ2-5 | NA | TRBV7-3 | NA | TGTGCCAGCAGCCCCGTAGTTGGGGCGGAGACCCAGTACTTC | CASSPVVGAETQYF
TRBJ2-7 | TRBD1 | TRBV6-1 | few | TGTGCCAGCGGCCCGGGACAGGGTCCTGACGAGCAGTACTTC | CASGPGQGPDEQYF
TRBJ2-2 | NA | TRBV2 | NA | TGTGCCAGCGGAAAAACCGGGGAGCTGTTTTTT | CASGKTGELFF
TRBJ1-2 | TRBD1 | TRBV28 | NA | TGTGCCAGCAGGGGGACAGGGGATTACTATGGCTACACCTTC | CASRGTGDYYGYTF
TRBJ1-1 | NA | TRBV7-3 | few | TGTGCCAGCAGCTCGACGGGGAACACTGAAGCTTTCTTT | CASSSTGNTEAFF
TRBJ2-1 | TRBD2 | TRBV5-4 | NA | TGTGCCAGCAGCTCCCGGAGGACTAGCGGGAGCGGTGAGCAGTTCTTC | CASSSRRTSGSGEQFF
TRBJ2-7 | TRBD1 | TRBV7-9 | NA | TGTGCCAGCAGCTCTTGGACAGGGAGAGGCTACGAGCAGTACTTC | CASSSWTGRGYEQYF
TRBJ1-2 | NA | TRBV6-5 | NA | TGTGCCAGCAGTTACTCCGGGACATCTGCTAACTATGGCTACACCTTC | CASSYSGTSANYGYTF
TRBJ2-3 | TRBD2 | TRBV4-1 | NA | TGCGCCAGCAGCCAAAAAGTGGAGGGACTAGCGGGAACCACAGATACGCAGTATTTT | CASSQKVEGLAGTTDTQYF
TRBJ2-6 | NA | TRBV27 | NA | TGTGCCAGCAGTGGATCTGGGGCCAACGTCCTGACTTTC | CASSGSGANVLTF
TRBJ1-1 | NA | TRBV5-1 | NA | TGCGCCAGCAGCCCGGGGACGGGAGAAGCTTTCTTT | CASSPGTGEAFF
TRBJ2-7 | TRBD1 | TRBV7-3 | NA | TGTGCCAGCAGCCCGACAGGGAACTCCTACGAGCAGTACTTC | CASSPTGNSYEQYF
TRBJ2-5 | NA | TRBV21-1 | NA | TGTGCCCCGCCGGGGGAGACCCAGTACTTC | CAPPGETQYF
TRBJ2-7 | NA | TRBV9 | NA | TGTGCCAGCAGCGTCGCGGCAGGTACCTCCTACGAGCAGTACTTC | CASSVAAGTSYEQYF
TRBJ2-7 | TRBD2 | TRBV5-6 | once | TGTGCCAGCAGCTCCTTGACTAGCGGGAGCTCCTACGAGCAGTACTTC | CASSSLTSGSSYEQYF
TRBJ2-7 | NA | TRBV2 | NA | TGTGCCAGCAGTGAACAGGGTTACGAGCAGTACTTC | CASSEQGYEQYF
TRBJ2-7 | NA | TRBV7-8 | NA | TGTGCCAGCAGCTTAGGTACCGAGCAGTACTTC | CASSLGTEQYF
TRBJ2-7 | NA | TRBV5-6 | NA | TGTGCCAGCAGCTTCTCCGGGCAGGGTCTTTACGAGCAGTACTTC | CASSFSGQGLYEQYF
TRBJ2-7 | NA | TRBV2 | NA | TGTGCCAGCATGTTTCAGTTAGCCTACGAGCAGTACTTC | CASMFQLAYEQYF
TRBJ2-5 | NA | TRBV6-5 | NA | TGTGCCAGCAGTTACGGGGGGGCCCTGGAGACCCAGTACTTC | CASSYGGALETQYF
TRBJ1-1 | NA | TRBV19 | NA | TGTGCCAGTAGTATAAACGCAGGGAGTTCGGAAGCTTTCTTT | CASSINAGSSEAFF
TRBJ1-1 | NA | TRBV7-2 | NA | TGTGCCAGCAGCTTAGCGGGGGGGCGAAGGGCTGAAGCTTTCTTT | CASSLAGGRRAEAFF
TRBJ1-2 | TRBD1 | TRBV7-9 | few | TGTGCCAGCAGCTCGACGACAGGGAGAGGCGGCTACACCTTC | CASSSTTGRGGYTF
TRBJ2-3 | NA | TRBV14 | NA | TGTGCCAGCAGCCCTCGGAGGACCTTAGCAGATACGCAGTATTTT | CASSPRRTLADTQYF
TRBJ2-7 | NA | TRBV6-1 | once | TGTGCCAGCAGTGCGGCGGGGTCCTACGAGCAGTACTTC | CASSAAGSYEQYF